The rows below give T cell receptor beta chains drawn from one sample of a study of neurological immune-mediated disorders. MiXCR, run by TCRdb on the 5' RACE reads, gives a single entry per CDR3 protein. Seen here are tens of thousands of distinct CDR3 sequences, around 16% observed once, and the top ten hold 4.5% to 5%. Sequencing input: CD4+ T cells from blood. The receptors come from a female donor with HTLV-1-associated myelopathy (HAM/TSP). Both conserved end residues are part of each CDR3. A D gene is named only where the DNA matches it firmly. Expanded clones are given a class, and other clones once, few, many or no size at all.

size	D	J	V	DNA	CDR3
many	TRBD2	TRBJ2-7	TRBV20-1	TGCAGTGCCCGTACTAGCGGGAGGAGGTTGGGGGAGCAGTACTTC	CSARTSGRRLGEQYF
many	NA	TRBJ2-5	TRBV7-9	TGTGCCAGCAGCCACACTCAATGGGGGTCCCAGACCCAGTACTTC	CASSHTQWGSQTQYF
many	TRBD1	TRBJ1-5	TRBV19	TGTGCCAGTAGTCCGGATGACAGGGTACGCAATCAGCCCCAGCATTTT	CASSPDDRVRNQPQHF
many	NA	TRBJ2-5	TRBV30	TGTGCGAAACAGGACCAAGAGACCCAGTACTTC	CAKQDQETQYF
NA	TRBD2	TRBJ2-3	TRBV7-2	TGTGCCAGCAGCTTAGTCGGGGGGGGTACAGATACGCAGTATTTT	CASSLVGGGTDTQYF
many	NA	TRBJ1-2	TRBV28	TGTGCCAGCAGTTTAAGGGCGGGAGGCTACACCTTC	CASSLRAGGYTF
many	TRBD1	TRBJ2-3	TRBV9	TGTGCCAGCAGCGTAGCCACCGGGACAGGGACCTCTAGCACAGATACGCAGTATTTT	CASSVATGTGTSSTDTQYF
many	TRBD2	TRBJ2-7	TRBV9	TGTGCCAGCAGCCCCTCGGGGACTACCTACGAGCAGTACTTC	CASSPSGTTYEQYF
NA	TRBD2	TRBJ2-7	TRBV20-1	TGCAGTGCTGGCCTCGGGGGGGGATCCTACGAGCAGTACTTC	CSAGLGGGSYEQYF
NA	NA	TRBJ1-1	TRBV5-1	TGCGCCAGCAGCTTGGAGGCCACCACTGAAGCTTTCTTT	CASSLEATTEAFF
NA	NA	TRBJ1-4	TRBV19	TGTGCCAGTAGTATTAACGGAGGGAATGAAAAACTGTTTTTT	CASSINGGNEKLFF
many	NA	TRBJ1-1	TRBV12-3/TRBV12-4	TGTGCCAGCAGTTTTCCCCGCATGGGTGAAGCTTTCTTT	CASSFPRMGEAFF
many	NA	TRBJ1-2	TRBV12-3/TRBV12-4	TGTGCCAGCAGCGTTGGCGGGGGCGAGGTTGGCTACACCTTC	CASSVGGGEVGYTF
many	NA	TRBJ2-3	TRBV5-1	TGCGCCAGCAGCTTGCAGATAACAGATACGCAGTATTTT	CASSLQITDTQYF
NA	TRBD2	TRBJ2-3	TRBV7-2	TGTGCCAGCAGCTTACTAGCGGGGGACACAGATACGCAGTATTTT	CASSLLAGDTDTQYF
many	TRBD1	TRBJ1-5	TRBV29-1	TGCAGCGCCCTGTTGGGACAGGGCCACTATAGCAATCAGCCCCAGCATTTT	CSALLGQGHYSNQPQHF
large	NA	TRBJ2-7	TRBV5-1	TGCGCCAGCAGCTTGGAGCCCGACACGAGGCTCTACGAGCAGTACTTC	CASSLEPDTRLYEQYF
many	NA	TRBJ1-2	TRBV3-1	TGTGCCAGCAGTCGCGGACAAGACGGCTACACCTTC	CASSRGQDGYTF
many	NA	TRBJ1-1	TRBV5-4	TGTGCCAGCAACCGGGGTATGAACACTGAAGCTTTCTTT	CASNRGMNTEAFF
many	NA	TRBJ2-3	TRBV20-1	TGCAGTGCTTGGATACTCCGTAAGCAGTATTTT	CSAWILRKQYF
many	NA	TRBJ2-1	TRBV7-2	TGTGCCAGCACCCGGGACATTAGCTCCTACAATGAGCAGTTCTTC	CASTRDISSYNEQFF
many	NA	TRBJ2-3	TRBV20-1	TGCAGTGCCCGAGCCCTAGACAGGAAGAGCACAGATACGCAGTATTTT	CSARALDRKSTDTQYF
many	TRBD2	TRBJ2-3	TRBV20-1	TGCAGTGCGGCCGTTAGCGGGGGGGGGGCAGATACGCAGTATTTT	CSAAVSGGGADTQYF
many	TRBD1	TRBJ2-5	TRBV3-1	TGTGCCAGCAGCCGCGGGGACAGGAGAGAAGAGACCCAGTACTTC	CASSRGDRREETQYF
many	TRBD1	TRBJ2-5	TRBV4-3	TGCGCCAGCAGCCCTCGACAGGGGGCCGGGGAGACCCAGTACTTC	CASSPRQGAGETQYF
many	NA	TRBJ2-7	TRBV15	TGTGCCACCAGCAGCGCCTCTAGGCGCTCTACCTACGAGCAGTACTTC	CATSSASRRSTYEQYF
medium-sized	NA	TRBJ1-4	TRBV5-1	TGCGCCAGCAGCTTGCAGGGCACCTCAACTAATGAAAAACTGTTTTTT	CASSLQGTSTNEKLFF
many	NA	TRBJ1-4	TRBV5-1	TGCGCCAGCAGCTCTTCGGGCAGCTCTAATGAAAAACTGTTTTTT	CASSSSGSSNEKLFF
many	NA	TRBJ2-3	TRBV4-3	TGCGCCAGCAGCCGAGACGCGGGACTCAGCACAGATACGCAGTATTTT	CASSRDAGLSTDTQYF
NA	NA	TRBJ2-3	TRBV20-1	TGCAGTGCTAGACGGGATGCCTATGCAACAGATACGCAGTATTTT	CSARRDAYATDTQYF
many	NA	TRBJ1-1	TRBV5-1	TGCGCCAGCAGCTTGGGCGGGACTAACACTGAAGCTTTCTTT	CASSLGGTNTEAFF
many	TRBD1	TRBJ1-2	TRBV20-1	TGCAGTGCGACCGGGACAGGGATTTATGGGGACTATGGCTACACCTTC	CSATGTGIYGDYGYTF
many	NA	TRBJ2-1	TRBV12-3/TRBV12-4	TGTGCCAGCAGTCCAGGACTGTACAATGAGCAGTTCTTC	CASSPGLYNEQFF
NA	NA	TRBJ2-5	TRBV7-2	TGTGCCAGCAGCTTAGGGAGATTGAATCCGGAGACCCAGTACTTC	CASSLGRLNPETQYF
many	TRBD2	TRBJ2-2	TRBV7-2	TGTGCCACCCCCGGCGGCGGGGGGAACACCGGGGAGCTGTTTTTT	CATPGGGGNTGELFF
many	NA	TRBJ2-3	TRBV7-3	TGTGCCAGCAGCTCCGGACCCACAGATACGCAGTATTTT	CASSSGPTDTQYF
once	NA	TRBJ2-2	TRBV30	TGTGCCTGGGCGCCCAGGGGCGGGACCGGGGAGCTGTTTTTT	CAWAPRGGTGELFF
many	TRBD1	TRBJ2-6	TRBV5-1	TGCGCCAGCAGCTTGGTTGGGACAGAGGGTTTCTCTGGGGCCAACGTCCTGACTTTC	CASSLVGTEGFSGANVLTF
NA	TRBD2	TRBJ2-7	TRBV7-2	TGTGCCAGCAGCTTAGCTGGGGGGGACCACGAGCAGTACTTC	CASSLAGGDHEQYF
many	TRBD1	TRBJ1-3	TRBV5-1	TGCGCCAGCAGCCTTACCTCGGGACAGGCAGTTCCCGGAAACACCATATATTTT	CASSLTSGQAVPGNTIYF